A single sample gave rise to the 2 T cell receptor beta chains below, sequenced in a study of T cell changes during pregnancy in multiple sclerosis. Method: immunoSEQ multiplex PCR; TCRdb's copy keeps in-frame clones and lacks some. Counted here are fewer than 55,000 clones, roughly 90% occurring once; the ten biggest clones make up about 2%. Source: peripheral blood, taken in the first trimester of pregnancy. The receptor set was obtained from a female donor with multiple sclerosis, enrolled in a pregnancy study.

The CDR3 sequence is CASSNTGTYGYTF. CDR3 coding DNA: TGTGCCAGCAGCAATACCGGGACTTATGGCTACACCTTC. This rearrangement joins TRBV5-6 to TRBJ1-2; D might be TRBD1 (5 bases). Germline V gene sequence: CDR1 SGHDT, CDR2 YYEEEE. Trimming removed 4 bases from V and 5 bases from J, with 12 bases in between. The CDR3 length is 13 residues.

A single count supports this clone. The chain carries TRBV14 and TRBJ1-3; the match to TRBD1 covers 7 bases. CDR1 is SGHDN and CDR2 is FVKESK in the germline V gene. J was trimmed by 4 bases and V by 4 bases; bases with no gene match: 10. The CDR3 has 16 residues. CDR3 in DNA: TGTGCCAGCAGCCGAGGGACAGTAGTGGCCGGAAACACCATATATTTT. Encoded protein: CASSRGTVVAGNTIYF.